Listed below are T cell receptor beta chains from one sample, sequenced in a study of T cells after yellow fever vaccination. Using its own MiXCR run on the 5' RACE reads, TCRdb lists one record per CDR3 protein. The sample contains a few hundred thousand distinct CDR3 sequences, 8.7% of which appear only once. This material consisted of CD4+ T cells sorted from PBMCs, taken 5 days after the yellow fever booster vaccination. Source of these receptors: a man aged 18 to 29 who received the YFV17D yellow fever vaccine. Each CDR3 is given with its conserved first and last residue. D genes are given only for firm matches. Rows give clone size only sometimes, using once, few, many, or a class for an expanded clone.

TRBV18	TRBJ1-3	TRBD1	-	TGTGCCAGCTCGCGGTGGACAGGGGGCCTCACGAGCTCTGGAAACACCATATATTTT	CASSRWTGGLTSSGNTIYF
TRBV9	TRBJ2-2	-	few	TGTGCCAGCAGCGTAACGCTTAATGCGCGGGGCAGTCAGGGTTATGGCGGCGGGGAGCTGTTTTTT	CASSVTLNARGSQGYGGGELFF
TRBV5-1	TRBJ2-5	-	-	TGCGCCAGCAGCGCAGGGACGGAAGAGACCCAGTACTTC	CASSAGTEETQYF
TRBV19	TRBJ1-1	-	-	TGTGCCAGTACCATACGGGGAGACACTGAAGCTTTCTTT	CASTIRGDTEAFF
TRBV12-3/TRBV12-4	TRBJ2-7	-	-	TGTGCCAGCAGTTTCCCCGGGCAGGGGATCCACGAGCAGTACTTC	CASSFPGQGIHEQYF
TRBV10-2	TRBJ2-1	TRBD1	once	TGCGCCAGCAGTAGAACAGGGGGCGGCGGCAATGAGCAGTTCTTC	CASSRTGGGGNEQFF
TRBV6-5	TRBJ2-3	TRBD2	-	TGTGCCAGCAGTAACCCTACAGCAAGCGGGGGATCCACAGATACGCAGTATTTT	CASSNPTASGGSTDTQYF
TRBV5-6	TRBJ1-6	-	few	TGTGCCAGCAGCTGGGGAGGGGTCGGTTCACCCCTCCACTTT	CASSWGGVGSPLHF
TRBV7-2	TRBJ2-3	TRBD2	many	TGTGCCAGCAGCTCAGCGGGGCGGGGCCGGGGCACAGATACGCAGTATTTT	CASSSAGRGRGTDTQYF
TRBV5-1	TRBJ2-6	-	-	TGCGCCAGCAGCCGATGGGCAGTCCTCTCTGGGGCCAACGTCCTGACTTTC	CASSRWAVLSGANVLTF
TRBV6-5	TRBJ1-1	-	-	TGTGCCAGCATAAGTACAGTTAACACTGAAGCTTTCTTT	CASISTVNTEAFF
TRBV5-1	TRBJ1-2	-	few	TGCGCCAGCAGCCCCCAGGGGATTGGAGGCTACACCTTC	CASSPQGIGGYTF
TRBV19	TRBJ2-2	-	many	TGTGCCAGTAGTCGAACGGACACCGGGGAGCTGTTTTTT	CASSRTDTGELFF
TRBV12-3/TRBV12-4	TRBJ1-3	-	many	TGTGCCAGCAGTTTAAAGGTCCTCGGGATCTCTGGAAACACCATATATTTT	CASSLKVLGISGNTIYF
TRBV18	TRBJ1-1	TRBD1	many	TGTGCCAGCTCGGGGACAGGTTGGGCTGAAGCTTTCTTT	CASSGTGWAEAFF
TRBV10-3	TRBJ2-3	TRBD1	few	TGTGCCATCAGTCCCGGAGAGGGACAGGGGACAGATACGCAGTATTTT	CAISPGEGQGTDTQYF
TRBV4-1	TRBJ2-2	TRBD1	-	TGCGCCAGCAGCTCTCGTGACAGGGGGCGTTACGGCACCGGGGAGCTGTTTTTT	CASSSRDRGRYGTGELFF
TRBV9	TRBJ2-2	TRBD1	-	TGTGCCAGCAGCGTGGGACAGGGGGCGAACACCGGGGAGCTGTTTTTT	CASSVGQGANTGELFF
TRBV5-4	TRBJ2-5	-	-	TGTGCCAGCAGCCCACCTCGGGGGGCGGGTGTAGAGACCCAGTACTTC	CASSPPRGAGVETQYF
TRBV24-1	TRBJ1-2	-	few	TGTGCCACCAGTGACGTGGGCCACTACACCTTC	CATSDVGHYTF
TRBV29-1	TRBJ1-2	-	many	TGCAGCGCCTCCGAGGGGCTAGACTATGGCTACACCTTC	CSASEGLDYGYTF
TRBV4-1	TRBJ2-1	TRBD1	-	TGCGCCAGCAGCCAACGGGACAGGAGCTCCTACAATGAGCAGTTCTTC	CASSQRDRSSYNEQFF